These 20 T cell receptor beta chains were sequenced from one sample in a study of human T cells and chemical hapten exposure (dated by TCRdb to 2020 to 2022). Libraries were built with RACE. The sequencer listed for this sample is NextSeq 500. The public reads were reprocessed in TCRdb via fastp at Q25 and MiXCR, keeping in-frame beta chains. CDR3 protein duplicates are merged, each entry listing the most common genes and DNA. A total of a few hundred thousand distinct CDR3 sequences appear in this sample, roughly 6.3% of them only once. The leading ten clones occupy about 6% of the sample. Sample time point, as interpreted from the label and publication: patch test 2, 6 weeks after DPC sensitization. The treatment or condition label for this specimen denotes: therapeutic diphenylcyclopropenone sensitization with weekly scalp DPC. Sequenced material: whole blood, taken in connection with sensitization to the hapten diphenylcyclopropenone (DPC). The receptor source for this set is a woman between 18 and 30 years old with alopecia areata. Some clones in this sample may be carry-over from other donors' samples.

Points on this clonotype: A much larger clone lies a single base off, so this may be a read error. The chain carries TRBV7-2 and TRBJ2-3; D may be TRBD2 (6 bases). The CDR3 has 13 residues. Per the germline V gene, CDR1 is SGHTA and CDR2 is FQGNSA. Trimming shortened V by 5 bases and J by 3 bases, and 9 bases separated the two germline ends. The CDR3 loop is CASSPDYTDTQYF. The CDR3 nucleotides read TGTGCCAGCAGCCCGGACTATACAGATACGCAGTATTTT.

This clonotype was detected many times. The chain has TRBV7-9 and TRBJ1-4; D is unresolved. The CDR3 totals 12 residues. Germline V gene data show CDR1 as SEHNR and CDR2 as FQNEAQ (reference sequence). V gave up 3 bases and J gave up 6 bases, with 5 bases separating them. This chain's CDR3 is CASSFQDEKLFF. CDR3 DNA: TGTGCCAGCAGCTTTCAAGATGAAAAACTGTTTTTT.

This clonotype showed up just a few times. This chain joins TRBV11-2 and TRBJ2-5, with D tentatively TRBD1 (6 bases). This CDR3 spans 14 amino acids. The germline CDR1 and CDR2 sequences are SGHAT and FQNNGV. Trimming removed 0 bases at V and 4 bases at J, with 9 bases between. CDR3 in DNA: TGTGCCAGCAGCTTAGACGCCAGGGGAGAGACCCAGTACTTC. Amino acids: CASSLDARGETQYF.

This clonotype was observed a few times. In DNA form, the CDR3 reads TGTGCCAGCAGCTTCGACAGGAGTTCCGGTTCACCCCTCCACTTT. Protein: CASSFDRSSGSPLHF. The rearrangement joins TRBV7-2 to TRBJ1-6; D may be TRBD1 (6 bases). The germline CDR1 and CDR2 sequences are SGHTA and FQGNSA. Between the trimmed V and J ends, which lost 3 bases and 9 bases, there was a span of 15 bases. This CDR3 has 15 amino acids.

This clonotype was counted ten times or more. The gene calls are TRBV5-1 and TRBJ2-3; D not resolved. The CDR3 is 15 residues long. With 1 base removed from V and 4 bases from J, the gap between germline ends came to 13 bases. Germline loops: CDR1 SGHRS, CDR2 YFSETQ. CDR3 sequence reads: CASSLSRTNPDTQYF. CDR3 nucleotides: TGCGCCAGCAGCTTGTCCCGAACGAACCCAGATACGCAGTATTTT.

Ten or more counts support this clonotype. The CDR3 region has the DNA TGTGCCAGCAGCTTGAGGGGTAGAGGGGGGCGCGTAAATGAGCAGTTCTTC. Its protein product is CASSLRGRGGRVNEQFF. The genes are TRBV5-4 and TRBJ2-1; tentatively, D is TRBD1 or TRBD2 (6 bases each). Germline V CDR1 and CDR2: SGHNT, YYREEE (reference sequence). This CDR3 comprises 17 residues. The ends were cut back, 1 base at V and 7 bases at J, with 21 bases in the middle. The whole variable domain, filled in from reference TRBV5-4 and TRBJ2-1, reads ETGVTQSPTHLIKTRGQQVTLRCSSQSGHNTVSWYQQALGQGPQFIFQYYREEENGRGNFPPRFSGLQFPNYSSELNVNALELDDSALYLCASSLRGRGGRVNEQFFGPGTRLTVL.

This clonotype was picked up a small number of times. The chain uses TRBV10-3 and TRBJ2-2; D is uncertain. Germline loops: CDR1 ENHRY, CDR2 SYGVKD. The CDR3 loop spans 13 amino acids. Trimming stripped 10 bases from V and 4 bases from J, with 13 bases between. CDR3 region: CATLDVSTGELFF. CDR3 in DNA: TGTGCCACATTGGACGTATCCACCGGGGAGCTGTTTTTT.

This clonotype was counted many times. The chain couples TRBV27 to TRBJ1-1, with 9 bases aligning to TRBD1. V lost 5 bases and J lost 5; bases outside the gene matches: 9. CDR3 length: 15 residues. CDR1 is MNHEY and CDR2 is SMNVEV in the germline V gene (reference sequence). The CDR3 here is CASSPTRQGGTEAFF. In DNA, the CDR3 is TGTGCCAGCAGTCCCACCCGACAGGGGGGAACTGAAGCTTTCTTT.

Many counts were recorded for this clonotype. This chain links TRBV6-1 with TRBJ1-5; D gene unclear. Germline CDR1 MNHNS, CDR2 SASEGT. The CDR3 is made up of 14 amino acids. The V end was cut by 0 bases, the J end by 6 bases, with 9 bases between. CDR3 region: CASSEARGIQPQHF. In DNA form, the CDR3 reads TGTGCCAGCAGTGAAGCGCGAGGTATTCAGCCCCAGCATTTT.

This clonotype was observed at least ten times. The V gene is TRBV12-3 or TRBV12-4, the J gene TRBJ1-2; 8 bases fit TRBD1. This CDR3 comprises 14 residues. V shed 0 bases, J shed 5 bases, and the junction held 2 bases outside the gene matches. The CDR3 DNA sequence: TGTGCCAGCAGTTTAGCGGACAGGGAGTATGGCTACACCTTC. Amino acids: CASSLADREYGYTF.

J is TRBJ1-5 and V is TRBV27, with D perhaps TRBD1 (5 bases). CDR1 is MNHEY, CDR2 SMNVEV, per germline (reference sequence). This CDR3 has 15 residues. Trimming removed 4 bases from V and 3 bases from J, with 13 bases in between. CDR3 sequence: CASSSRVGDNQPQHF. CDR3 DNA: TGTGCCAGCAGTTCCAGGGTTGGGGACAATCAGCCCCAGCATTTT.

This clonotype was observed a handful of times. The chain recombines TRBV7-9 with TRBJ1-1, with 9 positions matching TRBD1. The germline CDR1 and CDR2 sequences are SEHNR and FQNEAQ (reference sequence). Losses at the gene ends were 5 bases for V and 5 bases for J; bases not matched to a gene: 6. The CDR3 spans 14 residues. As DNA, the CDR3 is TGTGCCAGCAGCCCACAGGGGGCGGAAACTGAAGCTTTCTTT. Protein product: CASSPQGAETEAFF.

In its sample, this clonotype was seen many times. The chain has TRBV27 and TRBJ1-3; D might be TRBD1 (5 bases). The germline CDR1 and CDR2 sequences are MNHEY and SMNVEV (reference sequence). The ends were cut back, 5 bases at V and 0 bases at J, with 14 bases in the middle. The CDR3 consists of 16 residues. This CDR3 reads CASSAQGLHSGNTIYF. Here the CDR3 DNA reads TGTGCCAGCAGTGCCCAGGGCCTCCACTCTGGAAACACCATATATTTT.

CDR3 sequence reads: CASSQDPSSFFSYNEQFF. The CDR3 DNA sequence: TGCGCCAGCAGCCAAGATCCCTCATCGTTCTTCTCCTACAATGAGCAGTTCTTC. The V gene is TRBV4-3, the J gene TRBJ2-1; D not certain. With 0 bases removed from V and 0 bases from J, the gap between germline ends came to 15 bases. The CDR3 is 18 residues long. CDR1 is LGHNA, CDR2 YSLEER, per germline.

There are a few counts of this clonotype. The chain links TRBV28 to TRBJ1-1, with D unclear. Germline values: CDR1 MDHEN, CDR2 SYDVKM. Trimming shortened V by 5 bases and J by 11 bases, and 18 bases separated the two germline ends. The CDR3 extends over 13 amino acids. The CDR3 reads CASSLPPLPRAFF. The CDR3 region has the DNA TGTGCCAGCAGTCTACCTCCCCTGCCCAGGGCTTTCTTT.

This clonotype was observed at least ten times. V is TRBV6-6 and J is TRBJ1-1; TRBD1 agrees at 11 bases. There are 15 residues in the CDR3. Germline CDR1 and CDR2: MNHNY and SVGAGI (reference sequence). The ends lost 2 bases at V and 7 bases at J; junction bases unmatched: 6. DNA of the CDR3: TGTGCCAGCAGTTACGAAGGACAGGGGGCTAATGAAGCTTTCTTT. Protein sequence: CASSYEGQGANEAFF.

The sample holds a few counts of this clonotype. V is TRBV20-1 and J is TRBJ1-2; 12 nucleotides match TRBD1. V lost 6 bases, J lost 2 bases, and 10 bases stayed unmatched. Per the germline V gene, CDR1 is DFQATT and CDR2 is SNEGSKA (reference sequence). CDR3 length: 16 amino acids. CDR3 nucleotide sequence: TGCAGTGCCGATACCGGGACAGGGGGCCAGAACTATGGCTACACCTTC. Protein: CSADTGTGGQNYGYTF.

This clonotype occurred a few times. V gene TRBV4-3 combines with J gene TRBJ1-5; no clear D gene. This CDR3 spans 14 amino acids. V dropped 0 bases and J dropped 4 bases, with 7 bases sitting between them. The V gene's germline CDR1 is LGHNA and CDR2 YSLEER. CDR3: CASSQESQNQPQHF. The CDR3 nucleotides are TGCGCCAGCAGCCAAGAATCCCAAAATCAGCCCCAGCATTTT.

This clonotype was detected ten times or more. The chain employs TRBV5-5 and TRBJ1-1, with a tentative D call TRBD1 (5 bases). The CDR3 runs to 13 residues. V was shortened by 5 bases and J by 5 bases, with 13 bases between the two germline ends. Germline CDR1 SGHKS, CDR2 YYEKEE (reference sequence). The CDR3 DNA follows: TGTGCCAGCAGTTATATACAGGTGACTGAAGCTTTCTTT. It yields the protein CASSYIQVTEAFF.

The chain carries TRBV5-4 and TRBJ1-5; the match to TRBD1 covers 7 bases. The CDR3 is 15 amino acids. V was clipped by 4 bases and J by 3 bases; unmatched bases: 7. Germline CDR1 reads SGHNT; CDR2 reads YYREEE (reference sequence). The CDR3 loop reads CASSRGGGFNQPQHF. The CDR3 nucleotides are TGTGCCAGCAGCCGCGGAGGGGGCTTCAATCAGCCCCAGCATTTT.